The next 17 T cell receptor beta chains were all read from a single sample in a study of control samples from healthy donors and cancer patients. Clones were sequenced by immunoSEQ multiplex PCR, and TCRdb holds only the in-frame ones, with some missing. The table has some 51,000 clones, 95% to 97% seen once; the top ten hold less than 1.1%. The sequenced material came from blood. The receptor source for this set is a woman aged 18-30 years in good health.

The CDR3 is CASSLTGYNQPQHF. The CDR3, as DNA: TGTGCCAGCAGCTTGACGGGATACAATCAGCCCCAGCATTTT. The chain couples TRBV5-6 to TRBJ1-5, with D uncertain. Germline V CDR1 and CDR2: SGHDT, YYEEEE. The CDR3 sequence is 14 residues long. The ends were cut back, 1 base at V and 3 bases at J, with 8 bases in the middle.

This chain uses TRBV28 with TRBJ1-1, with D unresolved. V lost 6 bases and J 8 bases, leaving 10 bases between the germline ends. Germline loops: CDR1 MDHEN, CDR2 SYDVKM. CDR3 length: 11 residues. The CDR3 here is CASRLVGEAFF. The CDR3 coding sequence is TGTGCCAGCAGATTAGTCGGCGAAGCTTTCTTT.

The gene calls are TRBV4-3 and TRBJ2-3; D not resolved. Germline loops: CDR1 LGHNA, CDR2 YSLEER. CDR3 length: 14 amino acids. V lost 0 bases and J 6 bases, leaving 10 bases between the germline ends. CDR3 sequence: CASSQDVRRDTQYF. CDR3 nucleotides: TGCGCCAGCAGCCAAGATGTTCGGCGCGATACGCAGTATTTT.

The V and J genes are TRBV3-1 (or the pseudogene TRBV3-2) and TRBJ2-1; 11 nucleotides line up with TRBD2. Germline V gene sequence: CDR1 LGHDT, CDR2 YNNKEL (reference sequence). After removal of 4 bases from V and 2 bases from J, the junction contained 7 bases not matched to a gene. The CDR3 is 17 residues long. The CDR3 DNA follows: TGTGCCAGCAGCCGAGGACTAGCGGGCCCAACCTACAATGAGCAGTTCTTC. The encoded protein is CASSRGLAGPTYNEQFF.

The gene calls are TRBV12-5 and TRBJ2-2, with a tentative D call TRBD1 (5 bases). With 3 bases removed from V and 4 bases from J, the gap between germline ends came to 18 bases. The CDR3 has 17 amino acids. Germline CDR1 and CDR2: LGHNT and FRNRAP. The CDR3 coding sequence is TGTGCTAGTGGTTTTACAGGCGGAAACCTCCTCACCGGGGAGCTGTTTTTT. Protein sequence: CASGFTGGNLLTGELFF.

This clone was seen once. The chain employs TRBV15 and TRBJ1-2; D may be TRBD1 (5 bases). The length of the CDR3 is 14 residues. Germline-derived CDR1 and CDR2 are LNHNV and YYDKDF (reference sequence). Trimming removed 4 bases from V and 4 bases from J, with 13 bases in between. CDR3 loop: CATSTTQGLYGYTF. The DNA for the CDR3 is TGTGCCACCAGCACAACCCAGGGCCTCTATGGCTACACCTTC. The complete variable domain, with remaining parts taken from reference TRBV15 and TRBJ1-2, reads DAMVIQNPRYQVTQFGKPVTLSCSQTLNHNVMYWYQQKSSQAPKLLFHYYDKDFNNEADTPDNFQSRRPNTSFCFLDIRSPGLGDTAMYLCATSTTQGLYGYTFGSGTRLTVV.

CDR3 sequence: CASSLDGRGDGYTF. The DNA for the CDR3 is TGCGCCAGCAGCTTGGATGGCAGGGGGGACGGCTACACCTTC. The chain carries TRBV5-1 and TRBJ1-2; TRBD1 aligns across 7 bases. CDR3 length equals 14 residues. Per germline, CDR1 SGHRS and CDR2 YFSETQ. V shed 0 bases and J 8 bases; nucleotides not matched to a gene: 7.

This clone was counted a single time. The gene calls are TRBV3-1 (or the pseudogene TRBV3-2) and TRBJ2-7; the match to TRBD2 covers 7 bases. Germline-derived CDR1 and CDR2 are LGHDT and YNNKEL (reference sequence). This CDR3 is built from 13 residues. V was pared by 1 base and J by 7 bases, with 4 bases of the junction left unmatched. As DNA, the CDR3 is TGTGCCAGCAGCCAAGTAGAGGGAGGGGAGCAGTACTTC. Protein product: CASSQVEGGEQYF.

The CDR3 nucleotides are TGTGCCAGTAGAAGACTAGCGGGTAACTCCTACAATGAGCAGTTCTTC. Amino acid sequence: CASRRLAGNSYNEQFF. This sequence joins TRBV19 and TRBJ2-1; 10 bases align to TRBD2. The ends lost 6 bases at V and 0 bases at J; junction bases unmatched: 5. CDR3 size: 16 residues. Germline CDR1 is LNHDA and CDR2 is SQIVND (reference sequence).

This clone was picked up one time. The chain uses TRBV10-2 and TRBJ1-4; 7 bases map to TRBD1. Trimming at V came to 4 bases and at J to 7 bases, leaving 6 bases not matched to a gene. The CDR3 is 14 residues long. CDR1 is WSHSY and CDR2 is SAAADI in the germline V gene. The CDR3 here is CASSATGNFEKLFF. Here the CDR3 DNA reads TGCGCCAGCAGTGCGACAGGGAACTTTGAAAAACTGTTTTTT.

This clone was seen once. The CDR3 protein is CASSYVTGGFGGYTF. In nucleotides, the CDR3 is TGTGCCAGCAGTTACGTGACAGGGGGCTTCGGTGGCTACACCTTC. The rearrangement uses TRBV6-5 and TRBJ1-2; 10 bases align to TRBD1. From germline, CDR1 is MNHEY and CDR2 SVGAGI. The CDR3 contains 15 residues. After removal of 2 bases from V and 7 bases from J, the junction contained 7 bases not matched to a gene.

This clone came up once. The V call is TRBV15, the J call TRBJ1-1; unclear D gene. Germline-derived CDR1 and CDR2 are LNHNV and YYDKDF (reference sequence). The CDR3 is 13 amino acids. The V end lost 0 bases, the J end lost 7 bases, and 9 bases lay between the germline ends. The CDR3 DNA reads TGTGCCACCAGCAGAGATTTAGAGGGTGAAGCTTTCTTT. Protein sequence: CATSRDLEGEAFF.

The gene calls are TRBV28 and TRBJ2-1, with D maybe TRBD2 (6 bases). The V end lost 0 bases, the J end lost 5 bases, and 17 bases lay between the germline ends. The CDR3 loop spans 17 amino acids. Germline V gene data show CDR1 as MDHEN and CDR2 as SYDVKM. This CDR3 is CASSLWDPGERDNEQFF. CDR3 DNA: TGTGCCAGCAGTTTATGGGATCCGGGGGAGCGTGACAATGAGCAGTTCTTC.

This chain uses TRBV7-8 with TRBJ1-3; D may be TRBD1 (6 bases). The CDR3 is 15 residues long. CDR1 and CDR2 from the germline V gene are SGHVS and FQNEAQ. V gave up 2 bases and J gave up 4 bases, with 12 bases separating them. The DNA of the CDR3 is TGTGCCAGCAGCTTACAGGGGACGTCAGGAAACACCATATATTTT. Its translation: CASSLQGTSGNTIYF. Full variable domain (outside the CDR3, taken from reference TRBV7-8 and TRBJ1-3): GAGVSQSPRYKVAKRGQDVALRCDPISGHVSLFWYQQALGQGPEFLTYFQNEAQLDKSGLPSDRFFAERPEGSVSTLKIQRTQQEDSAVYLCASSLQGTSGNTIYFGEGSWLTVV.

This clone occurred a few times. The rearrangement links TRBV7-3 to TRBJ1-6, with D unclear. This CDR3 has 14 amino acids. The V end was cut by 0 bases, the J end by 10 bases, with 10 bases between. Germline V gene data show CDR1 as SGHTA and CDR2 as FQGTGA. This chain's CDR3 is CASSLTPPGSPLHF. DNA for the CDR3: TGTGCCAGCAGCTTAACTCCGCCGGGATCACCCCTCCACTTT. Combining the CDR3 with reference TRBV7-3 and TRBJ1-6 gives the whole variable domain GAGVSQTPSNKVTEKGKYVELRCDPISGHTALYWYRQSLGQGPEFLIYFQGTGAADDSGLPNDRFFAVRPEGSVSTLKIQRTERGDSAVYLCASSLTPPGSPLHFGNGTRLTVT.

The sample holds a few counts of this clone. The J gene is TRBJ2-1, the V gene TRBV19; possible D gene TRBD2, 6 bases. The CDR3 totals 15 residues. Germline V lookup: CDR1 LNHDA, CDR2 SQIVND (reference sequence). V lost 6 bases, J lost 3 bases, and 15 bases lay in between. As DNA, the CDR3 is TGTGCCAGTAGCGATTTGTCTAGCGACTACAATGAGCAGTTCTTC. Protein: CASSDLSSDYNEQFF. The full variable domain, completed using reference TRBV19 and TRBJ2-1, is DGGITQSPKYLFRKEGQNVTLSCEQNLNHDAMYWYRQDPGQGLRLIYYSQIVNDFQKGDIAEGYSVSREKKESFPLTVTSAQKNPTAFYLCASSDLSSDYNEQFFGPGTRLTVL.

This chain connects TRBV5-1 to TRBJ2-2; 8 nucleotides line up with TRBD1. Germline CDR1 reads SGHRS; CDR2 reads YFSETQ. The V and J ends lost 5 bases and 0 bases, in that order; junction bases with no gene match: 12. The CDR3 is made up of 18 amino acids. The DNA for the CDR3 is TGCGCCAGCAGTACCCCTTTCCCGGACAGGGCGAACACCGGGGAGCTGTTTTTT. It encodes CASSTPFPDRANTGELFF.